This T cell receptor beta chain originates from a study of T-cell reconstitution after alpha-beta-depleted transplantation in children. A few counts support this clonotype. Germline V CDR1 and CDR2: MGHRA, YSYEKL. The J segment lost 7 bases and the V segment lost 0 bases, leaving 6 bases of the junction unmatched. The CDR3 extends over 16 amino acids. Researchers prepared the TCRbeta library using unique molecular identifiers, the study reports. MiXCR was run by TCRdb on the PCR reads, yielding one entry per CDR3 protein. This table holds approximately 420,000 distinct CDR3 sequences, approximately 10% found once.

The sample was PBMCs from the stem cell graft donor, taken from the stem cell graft. The receptor was isolated from a human donor who donated a stem cell graft to a child with acute myeloid leukemia. The V gene is TRBV4-1, the J gene TRBJ1-6; 7 bases align to TRBD1. CDR3 region: CASSQEGTAGNSPLHF. Here the CDR3 DNA reads TGCGCCAGCAGCCAAGAAGGGACAGCCGGAAATTCACCCCTCCACTTT.